One sample yielded the 23 T cell receptor beta chains listed below, sequenced in a study of blood T cell repertoires in COVID-19. The data were produced by immunoSEQ multiplex PCR, yet TCRdb's version contains in-frame clones alone and is incomplete. There are a few hundred thousand clones in the sample; roughly nine tenths occur only once, and roughly 1.2% lies in the top ten. Sequenced sample: peripheral blood. The receptor set was obtained from a man aged 35-49 years with acute or convalescent COVID-19.

This chain uses TRBV12-5 with TRBJ1-5; D is unresolved. Trimming removed 10 bases from V and 5 bases from J, with 6 bases in between. The CDR3 runs to 10 residues. Germline assignment: CDR1 LGHNT and CDR2 FRNRAP. The CDR3 sequence: CANPYQPQHF. CDR3 sequence (DNA): TGTGCTAATCCCTATCAGCCCCAGCATTTT.

The chain combines TRBV5-1 with TRBJ2-5; maybe TRBD1 (7 bases). The germline V gene encodes CDR1 SGHRS and CDR2 YFSETQ. The CDR3 consists of 16 residues. The ends were cut back, 4 bases at V and 2 bases at J, with 18 bases in the middle. The CDR3 spells CASSPRGTVLQETQYF. In DNA, the CDR3 is TGCGCCAGCAGCCCACGCGGGACAGTGCTACAAGAGACCCAGTACTTC.

The chain recombines TRBV12-3 or TRBV12-4 with TRBJ2-7; TRBD2 is a possible D gene (5 bases). The CDR3 covers 13 residues. V lost 5 bases, J lost 7 bases, and 15 bases lay in between. In nucleotides, the CDR3 is TGTGCCAGCAGTATCGGGAATCCTTTGGAGCAGTACTTC. Its translation is CASSIGNPLEQYF.

The chain recombines TRBV11-2 with TRBJ1-2; 9 positions agree with TRBD1. Germline CDR1 and CDR2: SGHAT and FQNNGV. The CDR3 totals 13 residues. With V trimmed by 4 bases and J by 4 bases, 1 base remained unmatched. CDR3 sequence: CASSSDRGYGYTF. The CDR3 DNA reads as TGTGCCAGCAGCTCGGACAGGGGCTATGGCTACACCTTC.

The chain joins TRBV7-8 to TRBJ2-1; TRBD2 matches at 8 bases. The CDR3 loop spans 17 amino acids. CDR1 is SGHVS and CDR2 is FQNEAQ in the germline V gene. After removal of 1 base from V and 5 bases from J, the junction contained 10 bases not matched to a gene. The CDR3 here is CASSLVRFSGENNEQFF. CDR3 nucleotide sequence: TGTGCCAGCAGCTTAGTTAGGTTTAGCGGGGAAAACAATGAGCAGTTCTTC. The whole variable domain, filled in from reference TRBV7-8 and TRBJ2-1, reads GAGVSQSPRYKVAKRGQDVALRCDPISGHVSLFWYQQALGQGPEFLTYFQNEAQLDKSGLPSDRFFAERPEGSVSTLKIQRTQQEDSAVYLCASSLVRFSGENNEQFFGPGTRLTVL.

Concerning this clone: Compared with germline, one end of the junction differs, possibly owing to a read error. V gene TRBV29-1 combines with J gene TRBJ1-1; 7 bases are shared with TRBD1. The germline CDR1 and CDR2 sequences are SQVTM and ANQGSEA. CDR3 size: 13 residues. The CDR3: CSVEDREDTEAFF. The CDR3 bases are TGCAGCGTCGAAGACAGGGAGGACACTGAAGCTTTCTTT.

This clone has only one observation. The chain has TRBV19 and TRBJ2-7; 9 bases are shared with TRBD1. The CDR3 covers 15 residues. CDR1 is LNHDA, CDR2 SQIVND, per germline (reference sequence). V lost 4 bases to trimming and J lost 2 bases; unmatched junction nucleotides: 6. CDR3 sequence reads: CASSRGGQGAYEQYF. The CDR3 DNA is TGTGCCAGTAGTAGGGGGGGACAGGGCGCCTACGAGCAGTACTTC.

This rearrangement joins TRBV18 to TRBJ1-1; possibly TRBD1 for D (5 bases). Trimming removed 2 bases at V and 3 bases at J, with 10 bases between. Looked up from germline, CDR1 is KGHSH and CDR2 is LQKENI. The CDR3 covers 14 residues. The CDR3 region has the DNA TGTGCCAGCTCACCATTAGGGGTTGACACTGAAGCTTTCTTT. This gives the protein CASSPLGVDTEAFF.

This clone was detected a few times. This sequence joins TRBV28 and TRBJ2-1, with 7 bases aligning to TRBD2. CDR1 and CDR2 (germline): MDHEN, SYDVKM. V trimming: 5 bases; J trimming: 6 bases; junction bases outside the gene matches: 4. The CDR3 is made up of 13 amino acids. Written as DNA, the CDR3 is TGTGCCAGCAGTGAAACTAGCGCCAATGAGCAGTTCTTC. Protein: CASSETSANEQFF.

The chain has TRBV5-6 and TRBJ2-7, with TRBD1 identical over 8 bases. This CDR3 contains 14 residues. Looked up from germline, CDR1 is SGHDT and CDR2 is YYEEEE. Trimming at V came to 3 bases and at J to 4 bases, leaving 6 bases not matched to a gene. CDR3 sequence: CASSYGQGLYEQYF. CDR3 nucleotide sequence: TGTGCCAGCAGCTACGGACAGGGTTTGTACGAGCAGTACTTC.

This rearrangement joins TRBV5-1 to TRBJ2-1, with 10 bases aligning to TRBD1. V shed 6 bases, J shed 8 bases, and the junction held 5 bases outside the gene matches. Germline-derived CDR1 and CDR2 are SGHRS and YFSETQ. The CDR3 runs 13 residues. The CDR3 loop is CASTWDRGDEQFF. In nucleotides, the CDR3 is TGCGCCAGCACCTGGGACAGGGGCGATGAGCAGTTCTTC.

The chain joins TRBV6-6 to TRBJ2-3; 8 bases map to TRBD2. The CDR3 has 15 amino acids. Germline lookup yields CDR1 MNHNY and CDR2 SVGAGI (reference sequence). The V segment lost 4 bases and the J segment 2 bases; nucleotides outside the gene matches: 5. Here the CDR3 reads CASSFSGENTDTQYF. The CDR3 DNA follows: TGTGCCAGCAGTTTTAGCGGGGAAAACACAGATACGCAGTATTTT.

The chain joins TRBV4-1 to TRBJ1-3; D possibly corresponds to TRBD1 (6 bases). V was clipped by 4 bases and J by 5 bases, with 18 bases between them. The CDR3 has 16 residues. Germline V gene data show CDR1 as MGHRA and CDR2 as YSYEKL. CDR3 sequence reads: CASSLTGGEGRNTIYF. CDR3 DNA: TGCGCCAGCAGCCTCACGGGGGGCGAGGGACGAAACACCATATATTTT.

The J gene is TRBJ2-1, the V gene TRBV9; a possible D gene is TRBD2 (6 bases). The germline gives CDR1 SGDLS, CDR2 YYNGEE. The ends were cut back, 0 bases at V and 7 bases at J, with 11 bases in the middle. The CDR3 sequence is 14 residues long. This CDR3 is CASSVGGGENEQFF. The CDR3 nucleotides read TGTGCCAGCAGCGTAGGTGGCGGGGAGAATGAGCAGTTCTTC.

V and J are TRBV19 and TRBJ2-7, with a tentative D call TRBD1 (6 bases). The germline CDR1 and CDR2 sequences are LNHDA and SQIVND (reference sequence). Between the trimmed V and J ends, which lost 10 bases and 1 base, there was a span of 26 bases. The CDR3 has 17 residues. The CDR3 DNA sequence: TGTGCCACCCTAGGCCCCGACAGGCTCTCCGTTTCCTACGAGCAGTACTTC. Its protein is CATLGPDRLSVSYEQYF.

The V and J genes are TRBV12-2 and TRBJ2-3; the table gives TRBD2 as D, unverified against the DNA. TRBV12-2 is noted as a pseudogene. The CDR3 contains 16 residues. CDR3 in amino acids: CASRLARRTSTDTQYF. CDR3 bases: TGTGCAAGTCGCTTAGCGCGGCGGACTAGCACAGATACGCAGTATTTT.

This clone came up once. The chain uses TRBV2 and TRBJ2-1; 7 nucleotides agree with TRBD1. CDR3 length: 15 amino acids. V shed 9 bases and J 5 bases; nucleotides not matched to a gene: 13. The germline V gene has CDR1 SNHLY and CDR2 FYNNEI. CDR3 DNA: TGTGCCAGTACTCATCGGACAGGATATAACAATGAGCAGTTCTTC. As protein: CASTHRTGYNNEQFF. Looking up the rest from reference TRBV2 and TRBJ2-1 gives the full variable domain: EPEVTQTPSHQVTQMGQEVILRCVPISNHLYFYWYRQILGQKVEFLVSFYNNEISEKSEIFDDQFSVERPDGSNFTLKIRSTKLEDSAMYFCASTHRTGYNNEQFFGPGTRLTVL.

The chain links TRBV5-4 to TRBJ1-5; D gene uncertain. CDR1 is SGHNT and CDR2 is YYREEE in the germline V gene (reference sequence). V was shortened by 3 bases and J by 8 bases, with 18 bases between the two germline ends. The CDR3 loop spans 15 amino acids. The CDR3 DNA is TGTGCCAGCAGCTCCCGCCCCGCCCCCGGGGAGCCCCAGCATTTT. As protein: CASSSRPAPGEPQHF. Full variable domain (remainder filled in from reference TRBV5-4 and TRBJ1-5): ETGVTQSPTHLIKTRGQQVTLRCSSQSGHNTVSWYQQALGQGPQFIFQYYREEENGRGNFPPRFSGLQFPNYSSELNVNALELDDSALYLCASSSRPAPGEPQHFGDGTRLSIL.

This chain joins TRBV5-1 and TRBJ1-5; a weak D match, TRBD1 (6 bases). The CDR3 is 15 residues long. V was cut by 3 bases and J by 5 bases, with 15 bases left in between. Germline loops: CDR1 SGHRS, CDR2 YFSETQ. CDR3 loop: CASSYGQTRDQPQHF. CDR3 nucleotide sequence: TGCGCCAGCAGCTACGGACAGACGAGGGATCAGCCCCAGCATTTT.

The J gene is TRBJ1-5, the V gene TRBV15, with D uncertain. The V gene lost 2 bases and the J gene lost 5 bases, with 4 bases spanning the gap. CDR1 is LNHNV, CDR2 YYDKDF, per germline (reference sequence). The CDR3 is made up of 12 amino acids. The CDR3 DNA reads TGTGCCACCAGCAGACGAGATCAGCCCCAGCATTTT. Residues: CATSRRDQPQHF.

The chain uses TRBV27 and TRBJ1-1; 7 nucleotides agree with TRBD1. V shed 7 bases and J 4 bases; nucleotides not matched to a gene: 27. The germline CDR1 and CDR2 sequences are MNHEY and SMNVEV (reference sequence). The CDR3 extends over 20 amino acids. This CDR3 reads CASTIKTPRRTGLEVTEAFF. The CDR3 region has the DNA TGTGCCAGCACCATTAAAACTCCCCGGAGGACAGGACTTGAAGTCACTGAAGCTTTCTTT.

The rearrangement uses TRBV27 and TRBJ2-3, with D hard to call. The germline CDR1 and CDR2 sequences are MNHEY and SMNVEV (reference sequence). The germline V and J ends were trimmed by 6 bases and 6 bases, with 10 bases remaining between them. The CDR3 is 12 residues long. This CDR3 is CASRSIEDTQYF. CDR3 nucleotide sequence: TGTGCCAGCAGATCCATAGAGGATACGCAGTATTTT.

The genes are TRBV3-1 (or the pseudogene TRBV3-2) and TRBJ1-3; possibly TRBD1 for D (5 bases). This CDR3 has 15 residues. The germline V and J ends were trimmed by 0 bases and 1 base, with 7 bases remaining between them. CDR1 and CDR2 (germline): LGHDT, YNNKEL (reference sequence). The chain's CDR3 is CASSQDRASGNTIYF. The CDR3 DNA follows: TGTGCCAGCAGCCAAGACAGGGCATCTGGAAACACCATATATTTT.